Judged by abundance, the clone carrying this T cell receptor beta chain is medium-sized. A single record per CDR3 protein comes from TCRdb applying MiXCR to the 5' RACE reads. The sample has more than 95,000 distinct CDR3 sequences; roughly 15% are singletons. The sample is drawn from a study of T cells after yellow fever vaccination. Trimming took 3 bases from V and 6 from J; bases not matched to a gene: 8. Germline CDR1 reads ENHRY; CDR2 reads SYGVKD. The length of the CDR3 is 15 residues. The TCR sequence derives from a young man who received the YFV17D yellow fever vaccine. The gene calls are TRBV10-3 and TRBJ1-5, with 7 bases aligning to TRBD1. Source: CD8+ T cells sorted from PBMCs, taken 5 days after the yellow fever booster vaccination. CDR3 protein: CAISDFDRVGQPQHF. DNA for the CDR3: TGTGCCATCAGTGATTTTGACAGGGTGGGTCAGCCCCAGCATTTT.